Presented here are 14 T cell receptor beta chains from one specimen sequenced in a study of T-cell reconstitution after alpha-beta-depleted transplantation in children. Unique molecular identifiers were incorporated when the TCRbeta library was constructed. TCRdb re-called the PCR reads through MiXCR, storing one row per CDR3 protein. The sample lists approximately 980,000 distinct CDR3 sequences; about 31% were seen once. This specimen consisted of PBMCs, mostly from graft donor cells, obtained 360 days after TCRalphabeta/CD19-depleted stem cell transplant. These receptors originate from a boy under two years old who had a stem cell transplant for SCID, so the T cells may come from the graft donor.

V usage is TRBV5-1 and J usage is TRBJ2-3, with D uncertain. The ends were cut back, 4 bases at V and 6 bases at J, with 12 bases in the middle. The CDR3 contains 13 residues. Per the germline V gene, CDR1 is SGHRS and CDR2 is YFSETQ. The CDR3 sequence is CASSLGKLDTQYF. CDR3 nucleotides: TGCGCCAGCAGCCTGGGGAAATTGGATACGCAGTATTTT.

This clonotype has just a few counts. This chain joins TRBV7-2 and TRBJ2-3; D unclear. This CDR3 has 14 residues. Germline V gene sequence: CDR1 SGHTA, CDR2 FQGNSA. V lost 4 bases, J lost 1 base, and 9 bases lay in between. CDR3: CASSSDAGTDTQYF. The CDR3 DNA reads TGTGCCAGCAGCTCCGATGCTGGCACAGATACGCAGTATTTT. Looking up the rest from reference TRBV7-2 and TRBJ2-3 gives the full variable domain: GAGVSQSPSNKVTEKGKDVELRCDPISGHTALYWYRQSLGQGLEFLIYFQGNSAPDKSGLPSDRFSAERTGGSVSTLTIQRTQQEDSAVYLCASSSDAGTDTQYFGPGTRLTVL.

This clonotype has ten or more counts. V is TRBV6-5 and J is TRBJ2-5; the D is unclear. V lost 8 bases to trimming and J lost 5 bases, with 6 bases between them. The CDR3 is 10 residues long. Germline lookup yields CDR1 MNHEY and CDR2 SVGAGI. The CDR3, as DNA: TGTGCCAGCCCCGTGGAGACCCAGTACTTC. Translating it yields CASPVETQYF.

The chain has TRBV7-3 and TRBJ2-1; possibly TRBD1 or TRBD2 for D (6 bases each). Germline values: CDR1 SGHTA, CDR2 FQGTGA. This CDR3 is 16 amino acids long. Between the trimmed V and J ends, which lost 4 bases and 5 bases, there was a span of 18 bases. CDR3 in amino acids: CASSSLGGGANNEQFF. Written as DNA, the CDR3 is TGTGCCAGCAGCTCACTCGGGGGCGGGGCGAACAATGAGCAGTTCTTC.

V usage is TRBV7-9 and J usage is TRBJ2-2; D gene uncertain. Trimming pared 5 bases from V and 8 bases from J, leaving 9 bases between. The CDR3 runs to 12 residues. The germline V gene has CDR1 SEHNR and CDR2 FQNEAQ (reference sequence). DNA for the CDR3: TGTGCCAGCAGCACACCATTTGGGGAGCTGTTTTTT. Translating it yields CASSTPFGELFF.

The rearrangement links TRBV7-2 to TRBJ1-5; a weak D match, TRBD1 (6 bases). The CDR3 consists of 16 residues. CDR1 is SGHTA and CDR2 is FQGNSA in the germline V gene. The ends were cut back, 2 bases at V and 2 bases at J, with 13 bases in the middle. In nucleotides, the CDR3 is TGTGCCAGCAGCTTATCCGGGGGGCCAGGCAATCAGCCCCAGCATTTT. The encoded protein is CASSLSGGPGNQPQHF.

The chain has TRBV2 and TRBJ1-1, with TRBD1 identical over 8 bases. The CDR3 is 12 amino acids. Trimming took 1 base from V and 11 from J; bases not matched to a gene: 3. CDR1 and CDR2 (germline): SNHLY, FYNNEI. The DNA for the CDR3 is TGTGCCAGCAGTGAAGTCAGGGGGCGGGCTTTCTTT. Its protein is CASSEVRGRAFF.

This clonotype was detected a few times. The DNA of the CDR3 is TGCAGTGCTAGCCCCCAGTGGGCGTACACAGATACGCAGTATTTT. Translating it yields CSASPQWAYTDTQYF. This chain connects TRBV20-1 to TRBJ2-3; D remains unclear. Germline V gene lookup returns CDR1 DFQATT and CDR2 SNEGSKA (reference sequence). The CDR3 is 15 amino acids. Trimming took 3 bases from V and 2 from J, leaving 15 bases between them.

The rearrangement joins TRBV5-6 to TRBJ2-3, with 10 bases aligning to TRBD1. CDR3 length equals 17 residues. Germline-derived CDR1 and CDR2 are SGHDT and YYEEEE. Trimming removed 3 bases from V and 8 bases from J; junction bases left unmatched: 15. CDR3 DNA: TGTGCCAGCAGCTATACCCCCGGGACAGGGGTAGTGGGTACGCAGTATTTT. Amino acids: CASSYTPGTGVVGTQYF.

V and J are TRBV6-5 and TRBJ1-3; D may be TRBD1 (6 bases). The germline V and J ends were trimmed by 2 bases and 0 bases, with 14 bases remaining between them. CDR1 and CDR2 from the germline V gene are MNHEY and SVGAGI. The CDR3 has 17 residues. This chain's CDR3 is CASSYIQGLSSGNTIYF. The CDR3 DNA reads TGTGCCAGCAGTTACATTCAGGGGCTAAGCTCTGGAAACACCATATATTTT.

The J gene is TRBJ1-1, the V gene TRBV12-3 or TRBV12-4, with D perhaps matching TRBD1 (6 bases). V was shortened by 3 bases and J by 5 bases, with 16 bases between the two germline ends. This CDR3 has 15 residues. The DNA for the CDR3 is TGTGCCAGCAGTTTCTTCCTAGCCCAGGGGACTGAAGCTTTCTTT. It specifies CASSFFLAQGTEAFF.

The chain is built from TRBV29-1 and TRBJ2-5; 8 bases match TRBD1. Per the germline V gene, CDR1 is SQVTM and CDR2 is ANQGSEA. The trim removed 6 bases at V and 4 bases at J, leaving 7 bases unmatched. This CDR3 contains 13 residues. In nucleotides, the CDR3 is TGCAGCGTCAACAGGGGGTCGGGAGAGACCCAGTACTTC. This encodes CSVNRGSGETQYF.

This clonotype has at least ten counts. CDR3 amino acids: CASSQDLRLGTGNFF. The CDR3 nucleotides are TGCGCCAGCAGCCAAGACCTCAGATTAGGGACAGGGAATTTCTTT. V is TRBV4-1 and J is TRBJ1-1; 9 nucleotides line up with TRBD1. The germline gives CDR1 MGHRA, CDR2 YSYEKL. The CDR3 sequence is 15 residues long. With 0 bases clipped from V and 13 bases from J, the junction kept 12 bases outside the gene matches.

The V call is TRBV4-1, the J call TRBJ2-7, with D tentatively TRBD1 (6 bases). CDR3 length equals 15 residues. With 5 bases removed from V and 6 bases from J, the gap between germline ends came to 20 bases. Germline V lookup: CDR1 MGHRA, CDR2 YSYEKL. DNA of the CDR3: TGCGCCAGCAGCTGGGCTAATAAACAGGGCGGCGAGCAGTACTTC. Its translation is CASSWANKQGGEQYF.